Following are 2 T cell receptor beta chains from one sample sequenced in a study of T cell responses to AZD1222 COVID-19 vaccine. TCRdb keeps only in-frame clones here, not all; method: immunoSEQ multiplex PCR. This table holds around 150,000 clones, 90% to 95% found once. The source was peripheral blood, collected 28 days after the second AZD1222 dose. The receptor set was obtained from an adult who received the AZD1222 COVID-19 vaccine.

The DNA for the CDR3 is TGTGCCATATCAGCAGTCCAGGATCAGCCCCAGCATTTT. It codes for CAISAVQDQPQHF. The chain employs TRBV10-3 and TRBJ1-5; unclear D gene. Trimming cost V 9 bases and J 5 bases, with 14 bases left between them. Germline CDR1 and CDR2: ENHRY and SYGVKD. The CDR3 contains 13 residues.

The rearrangement joins TRBV6-5 to TRBJ1-5; the D is unclear. CDR3 size: 14 residues. V gave up 0 bases and J gave up 1 base, with 4 bases separating them. Germline CDR1 reads MNHEY; CDR2 reads SVGAGI. CDR3 region: CASSYSSSNQPQHF. CDR3 DNA sequence: TGTGCCAGCAGTTACTCTTCCAGCAATCAGCCCCAGCATTTT.